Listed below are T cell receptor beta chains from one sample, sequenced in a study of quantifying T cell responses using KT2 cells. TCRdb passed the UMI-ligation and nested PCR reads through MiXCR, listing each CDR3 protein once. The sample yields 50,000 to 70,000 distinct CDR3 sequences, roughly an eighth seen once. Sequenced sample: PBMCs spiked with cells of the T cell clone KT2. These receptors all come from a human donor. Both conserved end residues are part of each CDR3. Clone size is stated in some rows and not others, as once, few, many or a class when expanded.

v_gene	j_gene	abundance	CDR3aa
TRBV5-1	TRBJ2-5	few	CASSLGAWTAYQETQYF
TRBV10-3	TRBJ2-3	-	CAISDEREGQDTQYF
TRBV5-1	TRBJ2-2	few	CASSLTTGTGELFF
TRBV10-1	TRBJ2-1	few	CASSGAGFGGRSYNEQFF
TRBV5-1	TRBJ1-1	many	CASSPFLDRSTAFF
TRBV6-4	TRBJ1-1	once	CASSDGENTEDFF
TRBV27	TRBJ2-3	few	CASSIYSAPSTDTQYF
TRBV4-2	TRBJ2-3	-	CASSQEIQGPDTQYF
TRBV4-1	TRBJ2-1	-	CASRRGALNEQFF
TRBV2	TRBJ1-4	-	CASRGTPANEKLFF
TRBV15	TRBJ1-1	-	CATSRASGAEAFF
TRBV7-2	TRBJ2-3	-	CASSPTEGGPGTDTQYF
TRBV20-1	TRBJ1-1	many	CSASLGPGAARGNTEAFF
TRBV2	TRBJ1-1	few	CAIPTGATEAFF
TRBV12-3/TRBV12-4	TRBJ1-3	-	CASSLFASGNTIYF
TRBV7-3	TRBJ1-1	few	CASSLYRAAGAFF
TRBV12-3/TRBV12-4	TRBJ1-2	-	CASSRAMIYGYTF
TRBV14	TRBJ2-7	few	CASSNPGPQSYEQYF
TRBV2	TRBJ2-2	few	CASRDGLARNTGELFF
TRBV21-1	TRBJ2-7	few	CASSGGLAGGNYEQYF
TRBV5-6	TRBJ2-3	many	CASTQRTGTDTQYF
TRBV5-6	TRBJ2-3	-	CASSLEGHPTDTQYF
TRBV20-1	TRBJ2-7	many	CSARKGGGTYEQYF
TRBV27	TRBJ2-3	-	CASSFSSADTQYF
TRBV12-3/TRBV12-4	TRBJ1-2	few	CASSGDRGYYGYTF
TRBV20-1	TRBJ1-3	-	CSARGGGVGNTIYF
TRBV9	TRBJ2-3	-	CASSVSTGAGADTQYF
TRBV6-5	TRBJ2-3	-	CASSYSGGRTTDTQYF
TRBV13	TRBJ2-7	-	CASSSSGSTYEQYF